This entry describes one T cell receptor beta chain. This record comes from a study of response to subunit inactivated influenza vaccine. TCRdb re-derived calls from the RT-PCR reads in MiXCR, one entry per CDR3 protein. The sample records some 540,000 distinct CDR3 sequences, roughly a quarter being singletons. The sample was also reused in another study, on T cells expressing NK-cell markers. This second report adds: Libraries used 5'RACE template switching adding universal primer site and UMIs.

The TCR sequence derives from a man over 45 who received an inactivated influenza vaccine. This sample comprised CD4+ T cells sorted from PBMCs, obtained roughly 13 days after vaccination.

The DNA of the CDR3 is TGTGCCACCAGCAGAGATCGTAGCGGTTTCTACAATGAGCAGTTCTTC. Translating it yields CATSRDRSGFYNEQFF. This chain joins TRBV15 and TRBJ2-1; TRBD2 might be the D (6 bases). The V gene lost 0 bases and the J gene lost 3 bases, with 12 bases spanning the gap. Looked up from germline, CDR1 is LNHNV and CDR2 is YYDKDF (reference sequence). CDR3 length equals 16 residues.